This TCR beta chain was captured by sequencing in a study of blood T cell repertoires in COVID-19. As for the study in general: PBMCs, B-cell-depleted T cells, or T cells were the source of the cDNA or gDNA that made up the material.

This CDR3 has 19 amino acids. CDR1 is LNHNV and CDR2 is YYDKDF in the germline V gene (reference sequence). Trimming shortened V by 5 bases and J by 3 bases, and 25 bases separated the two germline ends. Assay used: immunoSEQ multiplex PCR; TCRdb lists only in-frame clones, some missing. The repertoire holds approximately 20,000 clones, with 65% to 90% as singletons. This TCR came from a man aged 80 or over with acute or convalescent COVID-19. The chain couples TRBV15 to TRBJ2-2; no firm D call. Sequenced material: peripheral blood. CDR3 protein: CATSHTDWSLLVDTGELFF. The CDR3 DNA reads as TGTGCCACCAGCCACACCGACTGGTCTCTTTTAGTTGACACCGGGGAGCTGTTTTTT.